This T cell receptor (beta chain) was identified during a study of PD-1 blockade in classical Hodgkin lymphoma. General study points: It was reported that newly diagnosed patients had less baseline TCR diversity than healthy donors. Any patient who commenced nivolumab under 1 year after ASCT was excluded.

The time point is: cycle 4 day 1 (C4D1), after 6 weeks of nivolumab. All patients relapsed after autologous stem cell transplantation, and brentuximab vedotin exposure varied. Relapsed/refractory classical Hodgkin lymphoma patients had complete, partial or progressive responses. The table came from immunoSEQ multiplex PCR; TCRdb's copy has only in-frame clones and leaves some out. This sample has around 92,000 clones; under 85% occur once, and the top ten carry approximately 15%. As regards this clone: The antigen remains unidentified.

The V gene lost 5 bases and the J gene lost 1 base, with 14 bases spanning the gap. The CDR3 has 16 residues. Germline V gene data show CDR1 as LNHDA and CDR2 as SQIVND (reference sequence). Sequencing used peripheral blood mononuclear cells (PBMCs), obtained before the fourth cycle of nivolumab. The TCR was taken from a human donor with classical Hodgkin lymphoma. The genes are TRBV19 and TRBJ2-2, with a weak D call TRBD2 (6 bases). The CDR3 region has the DNA TGTGCCAGTAGTCTGGCGGGGAGAGGGAACACCGGGGAGCTGTTTTTT. As protein: CASSLAGRGNTGELFF.